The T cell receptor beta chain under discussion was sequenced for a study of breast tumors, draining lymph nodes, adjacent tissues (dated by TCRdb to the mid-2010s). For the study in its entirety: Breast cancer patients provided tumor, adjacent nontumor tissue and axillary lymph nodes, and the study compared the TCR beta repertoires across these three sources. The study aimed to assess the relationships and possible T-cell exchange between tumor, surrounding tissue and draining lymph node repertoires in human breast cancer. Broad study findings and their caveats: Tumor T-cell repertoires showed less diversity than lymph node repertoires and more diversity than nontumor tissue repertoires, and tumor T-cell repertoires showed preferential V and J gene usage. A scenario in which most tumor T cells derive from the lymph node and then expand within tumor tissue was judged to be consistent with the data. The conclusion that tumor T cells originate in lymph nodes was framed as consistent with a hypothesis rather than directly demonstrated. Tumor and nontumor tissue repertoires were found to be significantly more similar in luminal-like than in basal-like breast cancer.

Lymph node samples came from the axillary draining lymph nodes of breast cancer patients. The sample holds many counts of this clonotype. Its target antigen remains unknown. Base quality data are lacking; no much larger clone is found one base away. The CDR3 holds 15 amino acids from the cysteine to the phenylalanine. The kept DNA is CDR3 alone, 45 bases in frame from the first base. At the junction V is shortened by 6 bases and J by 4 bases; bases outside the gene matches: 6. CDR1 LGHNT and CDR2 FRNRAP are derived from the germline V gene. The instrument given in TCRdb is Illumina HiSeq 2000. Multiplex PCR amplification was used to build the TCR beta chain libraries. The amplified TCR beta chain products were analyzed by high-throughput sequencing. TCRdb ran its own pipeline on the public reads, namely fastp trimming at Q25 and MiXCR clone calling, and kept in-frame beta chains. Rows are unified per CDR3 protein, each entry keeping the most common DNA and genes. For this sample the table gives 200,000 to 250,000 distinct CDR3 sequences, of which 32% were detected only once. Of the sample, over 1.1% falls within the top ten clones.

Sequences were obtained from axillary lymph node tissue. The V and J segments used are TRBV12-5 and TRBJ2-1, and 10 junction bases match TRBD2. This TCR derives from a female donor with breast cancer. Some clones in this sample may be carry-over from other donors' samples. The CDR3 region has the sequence CASGSGTSEYNEQFF. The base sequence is TGTGCTAGTGGGTCCGGGACTAGCGAATACAATGAGCAGTTCTTC.